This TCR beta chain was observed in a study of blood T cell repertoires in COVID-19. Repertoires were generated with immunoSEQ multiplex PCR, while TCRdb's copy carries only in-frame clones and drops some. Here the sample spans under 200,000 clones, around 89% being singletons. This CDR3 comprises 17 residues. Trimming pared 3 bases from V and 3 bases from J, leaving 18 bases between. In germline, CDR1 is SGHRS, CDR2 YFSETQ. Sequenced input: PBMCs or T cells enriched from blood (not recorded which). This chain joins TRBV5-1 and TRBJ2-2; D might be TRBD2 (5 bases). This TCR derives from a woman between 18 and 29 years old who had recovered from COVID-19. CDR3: CASSWESGRVDTGELFF. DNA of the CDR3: TGCGCCAGCAGCTGGGAAAGCGGTAGAGTGGACACCGGGGAGCTGTTTTTT.